The text below deals with one T cell receptor (beta chain). The data derive from a study of T-cell reconstitution after alpha-beta-depleted transplantation in children. As it was prepared, the TCRbeta library received unique molecular identifiers. TCRdb re-called the PCR reads through MiXCR, storing one row per CDR3 protein. The table lists about 440,000 distinct CDR3 sequences, 43% of them singletons. Trimming stripped 1 base from V and 4 bases from J, with 10 bases between. The germline V gene encodes CDR1 MNHEY and CDR2 SVGAGI. The CDR3 contains 14 residues. The clonotype comes from a girl aged 2 to 9 with aplastic anemia, due to receive a stem cell transplant. The V call is TRBV6-5, the J call TRBJ1-2; possible D gene TRBD1, 5 bases. Here the sequenced sample was PBMCs, taken before TCRalphabeta/CD19-depleted stem cell transplant. In DNA form, the CDR3 reads TGTGCCAGCAGTTACTTAGGGACCGCCTATGGCTACACCTTC. This gives the protein CASSYLGTAYGYTF.